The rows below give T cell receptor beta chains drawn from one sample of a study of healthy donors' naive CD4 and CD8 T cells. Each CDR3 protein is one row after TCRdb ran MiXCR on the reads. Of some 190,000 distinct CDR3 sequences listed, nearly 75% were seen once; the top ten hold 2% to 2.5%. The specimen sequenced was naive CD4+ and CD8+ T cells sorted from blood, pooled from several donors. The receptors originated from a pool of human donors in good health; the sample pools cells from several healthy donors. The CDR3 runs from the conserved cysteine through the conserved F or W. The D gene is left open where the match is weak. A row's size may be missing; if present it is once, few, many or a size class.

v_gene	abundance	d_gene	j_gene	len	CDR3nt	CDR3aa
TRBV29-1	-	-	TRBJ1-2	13	TGCAGCGCCGAAGAGGTTTCTAGCTATGGCTACACCTTC	CSAEEVSSYGYTF
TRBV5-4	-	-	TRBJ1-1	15	TGTGCCAGCAGCTTGGGCGCCAGCCGGACATTAGAAGCTTTCTTT	CASSLGASRTLEAFF
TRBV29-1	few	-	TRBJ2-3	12	TGCAGCGTTGGGTACGCTTTAGATACGCAGTATTTT	CSVGYALDTQYF
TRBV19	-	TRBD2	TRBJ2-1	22	TGTGCCAGTAGTATGCGGTGGCTGGGGGCGACTAGCGGGAGTAGCACCTACAATGAGCAGTTCTTC	CASSMRWLGATSGSSTYNEQFF
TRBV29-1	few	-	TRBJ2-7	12	TGCAGCGTTCACACCGACTCCTACGAGCAGTACTTC	CSVHTDSYEQYF
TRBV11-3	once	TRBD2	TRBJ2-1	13	TGTGCCAGCAGCTTAGAGGGACTAGGCGGGCAGTTCTTC	CASSLEGLGGQFF
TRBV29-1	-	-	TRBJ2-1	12	TGCAGCGGCCGCAGGGATTACAATGAGCAGTTCTTC	CSGRRDYNEQFF
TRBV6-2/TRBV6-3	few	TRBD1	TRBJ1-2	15	TGTGCCAGCACCGCGGACAGGGACCTCAACTATGGCTACACCTTC	CASTADRDLNYGYTF
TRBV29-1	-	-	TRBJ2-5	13	TGCAGCGGGTGGACCCGGACGGAAGAGACCCAGTACTTC	CSGWTRTEETQYF
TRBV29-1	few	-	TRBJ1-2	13	TGCAGCGTTGAAGCAGGTGACGACTATGGCTACACTTTC	CSVEAGDDYGYTF
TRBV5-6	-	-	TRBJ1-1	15	TGTGCCAGCAGGAGGGTTGGGCGGACGAACACTGAAGCTTTCTTT	CASRRVGRTNTEAFF
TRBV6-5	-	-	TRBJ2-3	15	TGTGCCAGCAGTGACAGCCGGGGTCGATTAGATACGCAGTATTTT	CASSDSRGRLDTQYF
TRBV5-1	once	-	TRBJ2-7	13	TGCGCCAGCAGCTTGGAAACGGGGGCCGAGCAGTACTTC	CASSLETGAEQYF
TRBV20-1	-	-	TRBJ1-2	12	TGCAGTGCTAGCAAACTCGGGGGTGGCTACACCTTC	CSASKLGGGYTF
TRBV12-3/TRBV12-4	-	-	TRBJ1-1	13	TGTGCCAGCAGGTCGAGCATGGACACTGAAGCTTTCTTT	CASRSSMDTEAFF
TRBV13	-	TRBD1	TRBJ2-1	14	TGTGCCAGCAGACGGACAGGGGGAGGTAATGAGCAGTTCTTC	CASRRTGGGNEQFF
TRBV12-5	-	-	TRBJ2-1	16	TGTGCTAGTTGGCTGGGGCCAGACAGCTCCTACAATGAGCAGTTCTTC	CASWLGPDSSYNEQFF
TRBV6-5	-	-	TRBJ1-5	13	TGTGCCAGCAGAACAGAGGCTTGGCAGCCCCAGCATTTT	CASRTEAWQPQHF